This TCR beta chain was sequenced in a study of T cells in Graves' hyperthyroidism and ophthalmopathy. RNA transcripts yielded amplified TCR beta CDR3 regions. A first-round RT-PCR of the TCR CDR3 used the HTBI primer set. One entry per CDR3 protein, called by TCRdb with MiXCR from the multiplex PCR reads. The table includes about half a million distinct CDR3 sequences, less than 25% detected once. CDR1 is SNHLY and CDR2 is FYNNEI in the germline V gene. The CDR3 consists of 14 residues. In regard to this clonotype: One end of the junction does not line up with germline, which may come from a read error.

The receptor's source is a man between 18 and 29 years old with Graves' hyperthyroidism. This chain links TRBV2 with TRBJ1-5; 7 bases fit TRBD1. The material sequenced was blood. The DNA of the CDR3 is TGTGCCAGCAGAGTACAGGGGACCAATCAGCCCCATCATTTT. Encoded protein: CASRVQGTNQPHHF.